Below, 2 T cell receptor beta chains from the same sample are listed, as sequenced in a study of beta chain features in type 1 diabetes. Study-level points and caveats: Moderate yet significant TCRB CDR3 shortening was seen in Type 1 diabetes patients in all four CD4+ subsets.

Investigators reverse transcribed all isolated RNA, so they sequenced expressed TCRB transcripts. Generated by immunoSEQ multiplex PCR, the TCRdb table keeps only in-frame clones and is missing some. This sample has a few hundred thousand clones; under 13% occur once, and the top ten carry around 0.015%. Which antigens these TCRs recognize remains unknown. Material: naive CD4+ T cells from blood. These receptors were collected from a man younger than 40 with type 1 diabetes.

The table lists this clone with a few counts. V gene TRBV7-2 combines with J gene TRBJ2-3; no clear D. Germline V gives CDR1 SGHTA, CDR2 FQGNSA. Trimming left V 9 bases short and J 5 bases short, with 12 bases between. This CDR3 is 12 amino acids long. CDR3 sequence (DNA): TGTGCCAGTGGCGGTTTTGGAGATACGCAGTATTTT. Protein: CASGGFGDTQYF.

V is TRBV2 and J is TRBJ1-1; D perhaps matches TRBD1 (6 bases). The germline V gene has CDR1 SNHLY and CDR2 FYNNEI. The V gene lost 10 bases and the J gene lost 4 bases, with 10 bases spanning the gap. The CDR3 sequence is 11 residues long. The CDR3 sequence is CATGQTTEAFF. The DNA for the CDR3 is TGTGCCACAGGACAGACCACTGAAGCTTTCTTT.